This T cell receptor (beta chain) was captured by sequencing in a study of blood T cell repertoires in COVID-19. Study as a whole: The analysed material was cDNA or gDNA that came from T cells, B-cell-depleted T cells, or PBMCs.

Trimming took 3 bases from V and 2 from J, leaving 11 bases between them. CDR1 is SGHVS, CDR2 FQNEAQ, per germline. The CDR3 extends over 15 amino acids. Study processing details: From reference gene primer amplification, estimates of nucleated cell counts were derived. The data were produced by immunoSEQ multiplex PCR, yet TCRdb's version contains in-frame clones alone and is incomplete. V, J and clone size are taken as reported in that table, and D and trimming were inferred from the DNA itself. The repertoire holds about 240,000 clones, around four fifths seen once, with around 12% in the top ten.

The sample consisted of peripheral blood. The V gene is TRBV7-8, the J gene TRBJ2-1; possible D gene TRBD1, 5 bases. This receptor was obtained from an older woman with active or convalescent COVID-19. The CDR3 loop reads CASSFDSLPYNEQFF. In DNA form, the CDR3 reads TGTGCCAGCAGCTTTGACAGTCTGCCCTACAATGAGCAGTTCTTC.